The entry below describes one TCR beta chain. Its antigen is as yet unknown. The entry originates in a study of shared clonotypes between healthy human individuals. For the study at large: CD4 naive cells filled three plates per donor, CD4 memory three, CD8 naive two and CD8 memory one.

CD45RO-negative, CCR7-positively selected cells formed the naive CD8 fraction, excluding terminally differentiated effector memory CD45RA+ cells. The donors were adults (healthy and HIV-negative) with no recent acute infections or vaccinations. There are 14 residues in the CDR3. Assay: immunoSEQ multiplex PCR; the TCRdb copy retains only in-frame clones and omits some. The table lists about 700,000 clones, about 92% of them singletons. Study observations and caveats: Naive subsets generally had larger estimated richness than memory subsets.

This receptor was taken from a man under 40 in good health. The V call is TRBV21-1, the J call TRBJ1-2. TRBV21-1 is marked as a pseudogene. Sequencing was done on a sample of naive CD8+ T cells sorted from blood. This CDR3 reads CASSKPGGGVGYTF. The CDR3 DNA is TGTGCCAGCAGCAAACCAGGGGGGGGCGTTGGCTACACCTTC.